These 32 T cell receptor beta chains were all obtained from the same sample, sequenced in a study of blood T cell repertoires in COVID-19 (dated by TCRdb to 2018 to 2021). Library generation was performed with the immunoSEQ multiplex PCR assay. The source is immuneACCESS, and TCRdb retained only in-frame sequences with V and J called. Part of the clones is not carried over; for the studies checked, unresolved V genes explain less than half of this, and the remainder is unexplained. The sample table shows 100,000 to 120,000 clones, and 65% to 80% are seen once. In total, the top ten clones hold more than 1.5% of the sample. Sequences were obtained from peripheral blood. These receptors were obtained from a middle-aged woman with acute or convalescent COVID-19.

The chain combines TRBV10-3 with TRBJ1-1, with unresolved D. Trimming shortened V by 10 bases and J by 0 bases, and 12 bases separated the two germline ends. The CDR3 sequence is 13 residues long. Germline loops: CDR1 ENHRY, CDR2 SYGVKD. The CDR3 sequence: CATSGRLNTEAFF. The CDR3 nucleotides read TGTGCCACCTCCGGGAGGCTGAACACTGAAGCTTTCTTT.

The chain recombines TRBV3-1 (or the pseudogene TRBV3-2) with TRBJ2-3, with D unresolved. The V gene lost 0 bases and the J gene lost 0 bases, with 13 bases spanning the gap. Germline-derived CDR1 and CDR2 are LGHDT and YNNKEL (reference sequence). The CDR3 extends over 17 amino acids. The chain's CDR3 is CASSQDVTLTSTDTQYF. The CDR3 DNA follows: TGTGCCAGCAGCCAAGATGTAACTCTGACTAGCACAGATACGCAGTATTTT.

The gene calls are TRBV10-3 and TRBJ1-2; 12 bases are shared with TRBD1. The CDR3 length is 14 residues. From germline, CDR1 is ENHRY and CDR2 SYGVKD. V lost 4 bases to trimming and J lost 7 bases; unmatched junction nucleotides: 4. CDR3 amino acids: CAISAGQGARGYTF. For the CDR3, the DNA is TGTGCCATCAGTGCGGGACAGGGGGCGCGTGGCTACACCTTC.

This clone turned up a few times. The J gene is TRBJ1-2, the V gene TRBV6-2 or TRBV6-3; D gene uncertain. CDR1 MNHEY and CDR2 SVGEGT come from the germline V gene. V lost 4 bases and J 4 bases, leaving 16 bases between the germline ends. This CDR3 spans 15 amino acids. CDR3 sequence reads: CASSSNFWGAYGYTF. The CDR3 DNA is TGTGCCAGCAGTTCAAACTTCTGGGGAGCCTATGGCTACACCTTC.

The CDR3 bases are TGTGCCAGCAGTTTAAAAAGACAGGGGGTCACCGAGCAGTACTTC. Amino acid sequence: CASSLKRQGVTEQYF. The chain couples TRBV27 to TRBJ2-7, with 9 bases that match TRBD1. Trimming removed 2 bases from V and 6 bases from J; junction bases left unmatched: 8. Looked up from germline, CDR1 is MNHEY and CDR2 is SMNVEV (reference sequence). This CDR3 comprises 15 residues.

This clone was seen at least ten times. In DNA, the CDR3 is TGTGCCAGCTCGGACTCATACACTGAAGCTTTCTTT. Translated: CASSDSYTEAFF. The chain carries TRBV18 and TRBJ1-1; the D is unclear. V lost 6 bases and J lost 3, with 8 bases in between. The V gene's germline CDR1 is KGHSH and CDR2 LQKENI. The CDR3 has 12 residues.

The chain uses TRBV29-1 and TRBJ2-7; possibly TRBD1 for D (5 bases). CDR3 size: 12 residues. Germline V gene lookup returns CDR1 SQVTM and CDR2 ANQGSEA. V lost 3 bases and J lost 2, with 8 bases in between. CDR3 coding DNA: TGCAGCGTTGATTTGGGGCCCTACGAGCAGTACTTC. As protein: CSVDLGPYEQYF.

In its sample, this clone was seen many times. This chain joins TRBV14 and TRBJ1-2, with TRBD1 matching 10 bases. Germline V gene sequence: CDR1 SGHDN, CDR2 FVKESK. The CDR3 runs to 14 residues. The V segment lost 4 bases and the J segment 8 bases; nucleotides outside the gene matches: 7. CDR3 residues: CASSPTGGSGGYTF. The CDR3 DNA sequence: TGTGCCAGCAGCCCGACAGGGGGCTCTGGGGGCTACACCTTC.

There are a few counts of this clone. The chain uses TRBV14 and TRBJ2-7; a weak D match, TRBD1 (5 bases). The CDR3 extends over 13 amino acids. Germline V lookup: CDR1 SGHDN, CDR2 FVKESK. V lost 2 bases and J lost 3, with 8 bases in between. Here the CDR3 DNA reads TGTGCCAGCAGCCAACTCCAGGGCTACGAGCAGTACTTC. Residues: CASSQLQGYEQYF.

The chain joins TRBV6-5 to TRBJ2-3, with TRBD1 matching 7 bases. The J segment lost 2 bases and the V segment lost 9 bases, leaving 11 bases of the junction unmatched. Germline lookup yields CDR1 MNHEY and CDR2 SVGAGI. The CDR3 sequence is 15 residues long. The CDR3 DNA reads as TGTGCCAGTTCCACTAGGGGGCGCGACACAGATACGCAGTATTTT. It translates to CASSTRGRDTDTQYF.

This chain uses TRBV7-2 with TRBJ2-5; 7 bases align to TRBD2. The CDR3 sequence is 15 residues long. Trimming cost V 1 base and J 5 bases; bases outside gene matches: 7. In germline, CDR1 is SGHTA, CDR2 FQGNSA. The CDR3 here is CASSLVGWGGETQYF. The CDR3 coding sequence is TGTGCCAGCAGCTTAGTGGGTTGGGGGGGGGAGACCCAGTACTTC. Based on the CDR3 plus reference TRBV7-2 and TRBJ2-5, the full variable domain is GAGVSQSPSNKVTEKGKDVELRCDPISGHTALYWYRQSLGQGLEFLIYFQGNSAPDKSGLPSDRFSAERTGGSVSTLTIQRTQQEDSAVYLCASSLVGWGGETQYFGPGTRLLVL.

The V call is TRBV7-2, the J call TRBJ1-2; D might be TRBD1 (6 bases). This CDR3 has 14 residues. V lost 4 bases, J lost 3 bases, and 12 bases lay in between. The V gene's germline CDR1 is SGHTA and CDR2 FQGNSA. CDR3 DNA sequence: TGTGCCAGCAGCTCCCCAACAGGGTACTATGGCTACACCTTC. It specifies CASSSPTGYYGYTF.

V and J are TRBV27 and TRBJ2-3; 12 bases fit TRBD2. Trimming removed 4 bases from V and 6 bases from J; junction bases left unmatched: 11. Germline V gene lookup returns CDR1 MNHEY and CDR2 SMNVEV (reference sequence). The CDR3 loop spans 17 amino acids. CDR3 region: CASSSPSSGGAPDTQYF. The CDR3 nucleotides read TGTGCCAGCAGTTCCCCATCTAGCGGGGGGGCCCCCGATACGCAGTATTTT.

V usage is TRBV30 and J usage is TRBJ1-1, with a weak D call TRBD1 (6 bases). V lost 3 bases and J lost 3, with 11 bases in between. CDR1 and CDR2 (germline): GTSNPN, SVGIG (reference sequence). The length of the CDR3 is 13 residues. This chain's CDR3 is CAWRRDMDTEAFF. CDR3 in DNA: TGTGCCTGGAGGAGGGACATGGACACTGAAGCTTTCTTT. Together with reference TRBV30 and TRBJ1-1, the CDR3 gives the full variable domain: SQTIHQWPATLVQPVGSPLSLECTVEGTSNPNLYWYRQAAGRGLQLLFYSVGIGQISSEVPQNLSASRPQDRQFILSSKKLLLSDSGFYLCAWRRDMDTEAFFGQGTRLTVV.

This clone was seen a few times. Other nucleotide sequences in the sample specify the same CDR3. The chain has TRBV18 and TRBJ2-3; 8 positions match TRBD2. V dropped 0 bases and J dropped 3; count of bases not matched to a gene: 8. CDR3 length equals 17 residues. Germline V gives CDR1 KGHSH, CDR2 LQKENI. In DNA form, the CDR3 reads TGTGCCAGCTCACCACCGGGTTCCGGGGGGGCTACAGATACGCAGTATTTT. Amino acids: CASSPPGSGGATDTQYF.

The V call is TRBV10-3, the J call TRBJ2-7; 9 bases are shared with TRBD1. The CDR3 length is 15 residues. Germline loops: CDR1 ENHRY, CDR2 SYGVKD. The J segment lost 2 bases and the V segment lost 4 bases, leaving 6 bases of the junction unmatched. CDR3 DNA: TGTGCCATCAGTGTCCCCGGGACAGGGACCTACGAGCAGTACTTC. This translates into CAISVPGTGTYEQYF.

CDR3 sequence (DNA): TGTGCCACAAGATACAGGGGGCTTAAGCACACTGAAGCTTTCTTT. Amino acids: CATRYRGLKHTEAFF. The chain links TRBV25-1 to TRBJ1-1, with TRBD1 matching over 9 bases. With V trimmed by 10 bases and J by 3 bases, 12 bases remained unmatched. The CDR3 has 15 amino acids. CDR1 is MGHDK and CDR2 is SYGVNS in the germline V gene.

V and J are TRBV4-1 and TRBJ1-5; D perhaps matches TRBD1 (6 bases). The germline gives CDR1 MGHRA, CDR2 YSYEKL. CDR3 length: 14 amino acids. Trimming took 3 bases from V and 10 from J, leaving 16 bases between them. CDR3 DNA: TGCGCCAGCAGCCAGGCCAGGGGTCTGGAACCCCAGCATTTT. Translating gives CASSQARGLEPQHF.

The chain couples TRBV6-5 to TRBJ1-1; maybe TRBD1 (5 bases). The CDR3 covers 13 residues. Trimming removed 2 bases at V and 4 bases at J, with 8 bases between. CDR1 is MNHEY and CDR2 is SVGAGI in the germline V gene. CDR3 nucleotides: TGTGCCAGCAGTTACCCCGGGGGCACTGAAGCTTTCTTT. Its protein product is CASSYPGGTEAFF.

This clone was observed a few times. The rearrangement links TRBV18 to TRBJ2-1; D is ambiguous. V was cut by 4 bases and J by 8 bases, with 12 bases left in between. The CDR3 length is 13 residues. CDR1 and CDR2 from the germline V gene are KGHSH and LQKENI. CDR3 sequence: CASSLRNADEQFF. The CDR3 DNA reads TGTGCCAGCTCACTGCGAAACGCGGATGAGCAGTTCTTC.

The chain's CDR3 is CASSFFVAGGSTDTQYF. DNA for the CDR3: TGTGCCAGCAGCTTCTTCGTAGCGGGGGGGTCCACAGATACGCAGTATTTT. The rearrangement uses TRBV7-9 and TRBJ2-3; the match to TRBD2 covers 11 bases. Germline CDR1 SEHNR, CDR2 FQNEAQ (reference sequence). With V trimmed by 3 bases and J by 2 bases, 7 bases remained unmatched. The CDR3 sequence is 17 residues long.

The rearrangement joins TRBV19 to TRBJ1-5; maybe TRBD1 (5 bases). This CDR3 spans 14 amino acids. Germline V CDR1 and CDR2: LNHDA, SQIVND (reference sequence). The V gene lost 6 bases and the J gene lost 3 bases, with 12 bases spanning the gap. The CDR3 DNA reads as TGTGCCAGTAGGCCTCCAGGGAACAATCAGCCCCAGCATTTT. This encodes CASRPPGNNQPQHF.

V is TRBV6-5 and J is TRBJ1-1; D may be TRBD1 (6 bases). V lost 4 bases, J lost 9 bases, and 18 bases lay in between. CDR1 and CDR2 from the germline V gene are MNHEY and SVGAGI. The CDR3 is made up of 14 amino acids. Here the CDR3 reads CASSSGRTESKAFF. The CDR3 DNA sequence: TGTGCCAGCAGTTCGGGTCGGACAGAGAGTAAAGCTTTCTTT.

The table lists this clone with a count of one. The genes are TRBV29-1 and TRBJ1-1, with no clear D. V lost 6 bases, J lost 11 bases, and 22 bases lay in between. The CDR3 sequence is 13 residues long. Germline CDR1 reads SQVTM; CDR2 reads ANQGSEA. CDR3: CSVLADGGVEAFF. In nucleotides, the CDR3 is TGCAGCGTCTTGGCGGATGGTGGAGTGGAGGCTTTCTTT.

The chain carries TRBV28 and TRBJ1-3; D might be TRBD1 (6 bases). CDR1 MDHEN and CDR2 SYDVKM come from the germline V gene. This CDR3 region has 14 residues. The V end lost 3 bases, the J end lost 4 bases, and 10 bases lay between the germline ends. For the CDR3, the DNA is TGTGCCAGCAGTTTGGGGACAACCGGAAACACCATATATTTT. The encoded protein is CASSLGTTGNTIYF.

This clone has more than one count but fewer than ten. V gene TRBV4-1 combines with J gene TRBJ2-7; TRBD2 aligns across 8 bases. Germline CDR1 MGHRA, CDR2 YSYEKL. This CDR3 contains 14 residues. Unmatched junction bases numbered 5, after V lost 7 bases and J lost 0 bases. CDR3 DNA sequence: TGCGCCAGCACCCTGAGCGGGGGCTCCTACGAGCAGTACTTC. Its protein product is CASTLSGGSYEQYF.

This clone was found once. This sequence joins TRBV24-1 and TRBJ1-2; D unclear. The V end was cut by 9 bases, the J end by 4 bases, with 8 bases between. The CDR3 extends over 11 amino acids. The germline CDR1 and CDR2 sequences are KGHDR and SFDVKD. The CDR3 region has the DNA TGTGCCACCTCAGCGAGCTATGGCTACACCTTC. Translated, it gives CATSASYGYTF.

The chain is built from TRBV10-3 and TRBJ1-2; TRBD1 is a possible D gene (6 bases). Germline V gene sequence: CDR1 ENHRY, CDR2 SYGVKD. This CDR3 region has 16 residues. Trimming left V 2 bases short and J 1 base short, with 14 bases between. The CDR3 protein is CAISERGGSFNYGYTF. The CDR3 DNA is TGTGCCATCAGTGAGCGGGGGGGCAGTTTTAACTATGGCTACACCTTC.

The V gene is TRBV7-6, the J gene TRBJ2-7; TRBD1 agrees at 9 bases. After removal of 5 bases from V and 6 bases from J, the junction contained 11 bases not matched to a gene. This CDR3 contains 15 residues. Per germline, CDR1 SGHVS and CDR2 FNYEAQ. The CDR3 loop reads CASSAFRDRAGEQYF. The CDR3 DNA follows: TGTGCCAGCAGCGCCTTCCGGGACAGGGCGGGCGAGCAGTACTTC.

This chain connects TRBV4-1 to TRBJ1-5; 8 nucleotides agree with TRBD1. The CDR3 has 17 amino acids. J gave up 3 bases and V 2 bases, and 9 bases lay outside the gene matches. The V gene's germline CDR1 is MGHRA and CDR2 YSYEKL. CDR3: CASSQTILRGPNQPQHF. CDR3 coding DNA: TGCGCCAGCAGCCAAACTATTCTCAGGGGGCCCAATCAGCCCCAGCATTTT.

The chain carries TRBV28 and TRBJ2-4; D possibly corresponds to TRBD2 (6 bases). The germline V gene encodes CDR1 MDHEN and CDR2 SYDVKM. The V end was cut by 2 bases, the J end by 0 bases, with 20 bases between. This CDR3 comprises 19 residues. CDR3 amino acids: CASSLSARGGSLAKNIQYF. Written as DNA, the CDR3 is TGTGCCAGCAGTTTAAGTGCGCGTGGGGGGTCATTAGCCAAAAACATTCAGTACTTC.

The CDR3 spells CSTSLGDSGNTIYF. The CDR3 nucleotides read TGCAGCACTTCCCTAGGGGACTCTGGAAACACCATATATTTT. The chain joins TRBV29-1 to TRBJ1-3, with D perhaps TRBD1 (5 bases). The CDR3 extends over 14 amino acids. V lost 8 bases to trimming and J lost 0 bases, with 14 bases between them. The germline CDR1 and CDR2 sequences are SQVTM and ANQGSEA.